This record concerns one T cell receptor (beta chain) sequence. This sample is part of a study of blood T cells in healthy people across ages. Sample-barcoded 5' priming and a J-beta primer mix drove a second PCR of about 6 to 11 cycles. TCRdb redid the calling of the 5' RACE reads with MiXCR, one entry per CDR3 protein. Of more than 650,000 distinct CDR3 sequences listed, about 53% are singletons. CDR1 and CDR2 from the germline V gene are SNHLY and FYNNEI. The CDR3 extends over 13 amino acids. V was trimmed by 11 bases and J by 3 bases, leaving 13 bases between them. This rearrangement joins TRBV2 to TRBJ1-4, with D maybe TRBD1 (5 bases). This receptor was obtained from an older man in good health. Specimen: blood. CDR3 sequence reads: CAVYGGSNEKLFF. Here the CDR3 DNA reads TGTGCCGTCTATGGGGGGTCTAATGAAAAACTGTTTTTT.